This TCR beta chain was sequenced during a study of Graves' ophthalmopathy and Graves' hyperthyroidism. The study, taken as a whole, reports: A majority of expanded thyroid clonotypes exceeding 0.001 frequency were likewise present in blood.

RNA transcripts were the template, and TCR beta CDR3 regions were amplified from them. Amplification began with first-round RT-PCR using HTBI primers, then second-round multiplex PCR was performed. TCRdb re-derived calls from the multiplex PCR reads in MiXCR, one entry per CDR3 protein. The sample holds hundreds of thousands of distinct CDR3 sequences; 22% are singletons and the top ten take approximately 7.7%. Stable hyperthyroidism referred to disease that showed no ophthalmopathy within 18 months of follow-up. This clonotype was counted at least ten times. Its antigen is not identified. From germline, CDR1 is MGHRA and CDR2 YSYEKL. This CDR3 region has 16 residues. V lost 3 bases and J lost 0; bases outside the gene matches: 5.

The sample taken for sequencing was peripheral blood. The rearrangement uses TRBV4-1 and TRBJ2-4; 7 nucleotides line up with TRBD2. The sequence was obtained from a woman aged 18-29 years with stable Graves' hyperthyroidism. Some clones in this sample may be carry-over from other donors' samples. Here the CDR3 DNA reads TGCGCCAGCAGCCACCTACTAGCGATAGCCAAAAACATTCAGTACTTC. This codes for CASSHLLAIAKNIQYF.